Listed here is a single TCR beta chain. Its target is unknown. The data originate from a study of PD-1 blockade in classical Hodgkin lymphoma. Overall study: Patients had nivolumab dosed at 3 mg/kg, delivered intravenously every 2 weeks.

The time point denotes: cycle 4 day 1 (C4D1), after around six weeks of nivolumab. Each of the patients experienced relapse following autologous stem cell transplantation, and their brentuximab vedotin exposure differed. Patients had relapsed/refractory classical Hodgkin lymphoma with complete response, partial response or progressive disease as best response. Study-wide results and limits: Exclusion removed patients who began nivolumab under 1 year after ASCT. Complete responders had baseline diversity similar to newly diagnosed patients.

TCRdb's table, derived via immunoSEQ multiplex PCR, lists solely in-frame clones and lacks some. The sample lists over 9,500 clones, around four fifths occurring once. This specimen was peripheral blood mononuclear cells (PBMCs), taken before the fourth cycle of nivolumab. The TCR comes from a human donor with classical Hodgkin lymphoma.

For the CDR3, the DNA is TGTGCCAGCAACCTACGGGACAGGGCCAACGAGCAGTACTTC. Its translation: CASNLRDRANEQYF. The chain employs TRBV6-1 and TRBJ2-7; 9 nucleotides agree with TRBD1. Losses at the gene ends were 7 bases for V and 5 bases for J; bases not matched to a gene: 9. Germline V gene sequence: CDR1 MNHNS, CDR2 SASEGT. This CDR3 contains 14 residues.